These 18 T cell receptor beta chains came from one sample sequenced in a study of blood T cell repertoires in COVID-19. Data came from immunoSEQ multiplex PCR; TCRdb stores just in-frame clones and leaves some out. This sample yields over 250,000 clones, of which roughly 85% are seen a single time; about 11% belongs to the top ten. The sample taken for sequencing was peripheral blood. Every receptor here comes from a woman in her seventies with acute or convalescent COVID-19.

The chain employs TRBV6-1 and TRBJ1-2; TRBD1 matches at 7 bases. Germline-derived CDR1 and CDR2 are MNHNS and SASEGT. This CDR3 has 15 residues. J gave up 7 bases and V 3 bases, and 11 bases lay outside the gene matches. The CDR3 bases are TGTGCCAGCAGTGACAGGGGGAAGGCTAGGGGTGGCTACACCTTC. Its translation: CASSDRGKARGGYTF.

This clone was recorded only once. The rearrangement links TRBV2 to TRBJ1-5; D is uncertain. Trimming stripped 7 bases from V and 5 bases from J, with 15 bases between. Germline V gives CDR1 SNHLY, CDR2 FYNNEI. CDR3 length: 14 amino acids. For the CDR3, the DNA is TGTGCCAGCACCCAAAGGAGGGTCGATCAGCCCCAGCATTTT. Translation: CASTQRRVDQPQHF.

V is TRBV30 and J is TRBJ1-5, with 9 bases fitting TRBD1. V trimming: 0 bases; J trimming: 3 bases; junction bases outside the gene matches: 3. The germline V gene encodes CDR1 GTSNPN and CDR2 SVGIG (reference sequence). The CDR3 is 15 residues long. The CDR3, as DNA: TGTGCCTGGAGTGTCGGGACAGGGCTCAATCAGCCCCAGCATTTT. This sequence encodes CAWSVGTGLNQPQHF.

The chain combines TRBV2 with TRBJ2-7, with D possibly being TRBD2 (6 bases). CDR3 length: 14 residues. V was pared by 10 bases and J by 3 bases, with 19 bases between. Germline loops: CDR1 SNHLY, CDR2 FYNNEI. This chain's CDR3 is CATSPSSGVYEQYF. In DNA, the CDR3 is TGTGCCACCTCTCCTAGTTCGGGGGTCTACGAGCAGTACTTC.

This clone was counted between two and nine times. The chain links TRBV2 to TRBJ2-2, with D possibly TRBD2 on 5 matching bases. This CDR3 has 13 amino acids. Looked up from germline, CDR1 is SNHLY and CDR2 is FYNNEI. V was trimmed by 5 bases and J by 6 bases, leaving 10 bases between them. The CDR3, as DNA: TGTGCCAGCAGTTCTATAGCGCCCGGGGAGCTGTTTTTT. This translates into CASSSIAPGELFF.

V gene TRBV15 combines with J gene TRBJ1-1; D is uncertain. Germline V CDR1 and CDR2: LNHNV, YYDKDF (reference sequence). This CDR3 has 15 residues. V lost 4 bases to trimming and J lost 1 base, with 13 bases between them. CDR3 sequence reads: CATSNPFTANTEAFF. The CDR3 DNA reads TGTGCCACCAGCAACCCTTTTACAGCGAACACTGAAGCTTTCTTT.

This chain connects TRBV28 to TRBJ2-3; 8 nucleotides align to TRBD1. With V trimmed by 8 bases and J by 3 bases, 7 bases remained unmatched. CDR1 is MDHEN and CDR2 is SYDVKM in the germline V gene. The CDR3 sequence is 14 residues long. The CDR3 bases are TGTGCCAGCCTCAACAGGGGGAGGACAGATACGCAGTATTTT. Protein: CASLNRGRTDTQYF.

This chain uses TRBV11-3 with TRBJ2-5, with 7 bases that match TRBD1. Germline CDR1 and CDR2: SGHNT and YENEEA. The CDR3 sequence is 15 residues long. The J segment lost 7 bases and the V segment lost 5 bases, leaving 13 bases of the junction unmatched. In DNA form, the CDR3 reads TGTGCCAGCAGCGATCGAGGGGGCGACCGGGGGACCCAGTACTTC. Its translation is CASSDRGGDRGTQYF.

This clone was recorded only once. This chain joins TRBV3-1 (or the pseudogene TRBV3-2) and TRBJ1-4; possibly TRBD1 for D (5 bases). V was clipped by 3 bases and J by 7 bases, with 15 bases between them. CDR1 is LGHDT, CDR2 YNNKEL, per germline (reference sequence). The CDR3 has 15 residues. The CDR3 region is CASSHRATGGEKLFF. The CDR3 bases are TGTGCCAGCAGCCATAGGGCTACGGGGGGTGAAAAACTGTTTTTT.

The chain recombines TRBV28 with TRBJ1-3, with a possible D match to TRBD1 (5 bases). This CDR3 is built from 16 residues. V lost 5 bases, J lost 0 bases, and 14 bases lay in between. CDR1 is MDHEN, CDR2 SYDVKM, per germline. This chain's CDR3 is CASSILGGISGNTIYF. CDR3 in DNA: TGTGCCAGCAGTATCCTCGGGGGAATCTCTGGAAACACCATATATTTT.

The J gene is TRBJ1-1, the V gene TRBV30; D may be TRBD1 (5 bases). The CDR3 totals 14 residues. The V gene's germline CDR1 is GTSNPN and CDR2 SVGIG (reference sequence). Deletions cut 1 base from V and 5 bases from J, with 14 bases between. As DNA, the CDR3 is TGTGCCTGGAGTGGAGGACGGGGGGAGACTGAAGCTTTCTTT. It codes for CAWSGGRGETEAFF.

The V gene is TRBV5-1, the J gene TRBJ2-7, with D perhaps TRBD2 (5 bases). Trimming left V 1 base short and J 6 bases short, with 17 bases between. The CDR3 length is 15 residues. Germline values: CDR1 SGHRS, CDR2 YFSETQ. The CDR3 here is CASSLNGKYVGEQYF. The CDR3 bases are TGCGCCAGCAGCTTGAACGGGAAGTATGTCGGCGAGCAGTACTTC. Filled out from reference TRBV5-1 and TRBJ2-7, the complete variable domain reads KAGVTQTPRYLIKTRGQQVTLSCSPISGHRSVSWYQQTPGQGLQFLFEYFSETQRNKGNFPGRFSGRQFSNSRSEMNVSTLELGDSALYLCASSLNGKYVGEQYFGPGTRLTVT.

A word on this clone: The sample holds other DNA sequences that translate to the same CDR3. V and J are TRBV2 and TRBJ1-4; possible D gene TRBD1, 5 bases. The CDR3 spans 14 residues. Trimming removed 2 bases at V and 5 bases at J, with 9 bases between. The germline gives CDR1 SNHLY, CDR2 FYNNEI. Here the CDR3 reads CASSERGNNEKLFF. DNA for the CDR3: TGTGCCAGCAGTGAACGGGGGAACAATGAAAAACTGTTTTTT.

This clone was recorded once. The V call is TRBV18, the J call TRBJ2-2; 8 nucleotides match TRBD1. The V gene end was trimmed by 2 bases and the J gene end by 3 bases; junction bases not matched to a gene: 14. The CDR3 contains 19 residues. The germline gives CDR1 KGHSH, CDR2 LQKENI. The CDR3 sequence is CASSPGNRGSKSDTGELFF. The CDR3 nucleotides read TGTGCCAGCTCACCAGGCAACAGGGGGTCCAAGTCTGACACCGGGGAGCTGTTTTTT.

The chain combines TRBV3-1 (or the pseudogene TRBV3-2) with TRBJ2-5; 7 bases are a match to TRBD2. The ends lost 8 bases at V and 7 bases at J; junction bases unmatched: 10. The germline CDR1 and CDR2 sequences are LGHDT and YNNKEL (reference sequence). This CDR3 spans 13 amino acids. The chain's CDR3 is CASRAGGEGTQYF. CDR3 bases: TGTGCCAGCCGGGCTGGCGGGGAGGGGACCCAGTACTTC.

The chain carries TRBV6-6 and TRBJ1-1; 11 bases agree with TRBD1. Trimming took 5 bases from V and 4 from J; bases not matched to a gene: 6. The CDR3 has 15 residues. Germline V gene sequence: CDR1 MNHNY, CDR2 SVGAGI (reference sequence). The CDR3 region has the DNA TGTGCCAGCAGTCGGGCCGGGACAGGGGGCACTGAAGCTTTCTTT. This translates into CASSRAGTGGTEAFF.

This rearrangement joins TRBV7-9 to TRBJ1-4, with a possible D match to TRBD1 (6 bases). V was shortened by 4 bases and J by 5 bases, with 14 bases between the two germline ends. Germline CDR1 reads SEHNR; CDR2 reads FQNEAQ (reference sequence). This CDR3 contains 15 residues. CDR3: CASSSEGRGNEKLFF. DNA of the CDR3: TGTGCCAGCAGCTCGGAAGGCAGGGGAAATGAAAAACTGTTTTTT.

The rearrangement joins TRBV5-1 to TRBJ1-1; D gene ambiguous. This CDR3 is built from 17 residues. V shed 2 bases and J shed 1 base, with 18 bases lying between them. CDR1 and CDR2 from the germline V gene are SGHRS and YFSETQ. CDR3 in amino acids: CASSFGRRPLSNTEAFF. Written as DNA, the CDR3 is TGCGCCAGCAGCTTCGGCAGGCGACCCCTTTCGAACACTGAAGCTTTCTTT.